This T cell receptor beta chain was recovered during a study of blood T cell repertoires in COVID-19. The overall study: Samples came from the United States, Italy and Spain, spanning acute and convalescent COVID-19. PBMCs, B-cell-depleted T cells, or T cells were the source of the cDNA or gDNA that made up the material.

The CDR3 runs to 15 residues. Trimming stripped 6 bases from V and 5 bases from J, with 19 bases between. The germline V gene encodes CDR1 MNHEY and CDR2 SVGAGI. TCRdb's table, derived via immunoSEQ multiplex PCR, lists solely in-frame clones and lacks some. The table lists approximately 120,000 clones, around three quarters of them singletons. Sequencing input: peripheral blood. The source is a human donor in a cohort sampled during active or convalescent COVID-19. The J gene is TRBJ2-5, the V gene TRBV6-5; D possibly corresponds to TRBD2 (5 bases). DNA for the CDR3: TGTGCCAGCAGCCCCGGACTGTCAGGCGAGGAGACCCAGTACTTC. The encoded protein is CASSPGLSGEETQYF.